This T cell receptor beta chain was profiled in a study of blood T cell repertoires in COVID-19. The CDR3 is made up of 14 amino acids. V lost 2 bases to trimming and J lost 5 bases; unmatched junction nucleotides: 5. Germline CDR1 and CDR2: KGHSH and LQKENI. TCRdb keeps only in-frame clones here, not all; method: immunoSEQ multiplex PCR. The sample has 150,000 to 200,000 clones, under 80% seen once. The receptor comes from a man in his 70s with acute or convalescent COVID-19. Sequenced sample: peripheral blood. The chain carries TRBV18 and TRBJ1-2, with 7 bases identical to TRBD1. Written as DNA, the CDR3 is TGTGCCAGCTCACCAGGACAGGAGCTTTATGGCTACACCTTC. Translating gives CASSPGQELYGYTF.